What follows is one T cell receptor beta chain and its context. The source of the sample is a study of blood T cell repertoires in COVID-19. In the original workflow: Amplification of reference gene primers provided the estimated nucleated cell counts. TCRdb keeps only in-frame clones here, not all; method: immunoSEQ multiplex PCR. Clone size and the V and J calls come from that table; the DNA yielded D and trimming. Altogether roughly 17,000 clones are present, 65% to 90% being singletons, with the ten largest covering less than 20%. V trimming: 6 bases; J trimming: 0 bases; junction bases outside the gene matches: 2. The CDR3 is made up of 15 amino acids. In germline, CDR1 is MNHEY, CDR2 SVGAGI.

The chain recombines TRBV6-5 with TRBJ1-6; 7 bases fit TRBD1. The clonotype was recovered from a human donor with active COVID-19. The donor label of this sample is uncertain. Sequenced: peripheral blood. CDR3 loop: CASSPGGSYNSPLHF. The CDR3 region has the DNA TGTGCCAGCAGCCCAGGGGGCTCCTATAATTCACCCCTCCACTTT.